This is a list of T cell receptor beta chains from one sample in a study of blood T cell repertoires in COVID-19. TCRdb keeps only in-frame clones here, not all; method: immunoSEQ multiplex PCR. The data show 88,000 or so clones, with around 80% seen just once and more than 10% held by the top ten. Sequencing used peripheral blood. The receptors come from a man older than 75 with acute or convalescent COVID-19. CDR3s include the opening cysteine and the closing phenylalanine or tryptophan. Fields, in order: J gene, V gene, CDR3 protein.

TRBJ2-7 TRBV28 CASSPQTGTIYEQYF
TRBJ1-5 TRBV7-2 CASSPRTGVGQPQHF
TRBJ2-7 TRBV11-2 CASSLRGIYEQYF
TRBJ1-2 TRBV7-2 CASSLGVRTNYGYTF
TRBJ2-5 TRBV11-2 CASSPVGETQYF
TRBJ2-3 TRBV19 CASSTRGRTSVQYF
TRBJ1-2 TRBV7-2 CASSFSGGSYGYTF
TRBJ1-1 TRBV5-6 CASSRGGLLIATGEAFF
TRBJ1-4 TRBV9 CASSVGRGREKLFF
TRBJ2-3 TRBV7-8 CASRRGTGDRDTQYF
TRBJ1-1 TRBV20-1 CSARDQFEAFF
TRBJ2-2 TRBV5-4 CASGGGGNTGELFF
TRBJ2-7 TRBV7-3 CASSLNGGQQYF
TRBJ1-3 TRBV5-5 CASSLRGGGSGNTIYF
TRBJ1-2 TRBV5-1 CASSQRDSRSPNYGYTF
TRBJ1-6 TRBV5-4 CASTNGQHNSPLHF
TRBJ2-7 TRBV29-1 CSVEELGQVNYEQYF
TRBJ2-1 TRBV19 CASSIGRVVLYNEQFF
TRBJ2-3 TRBV29-1 CSVGTGGSDTQYF
TRBJ1-1 TRBV18 CASSNRGQGTEAFF
TRBJ2-2 TRBV19 CASSIVAGGESGELFF
TRBJ1-5 TRBV11-1 CARGERTANQPQHF
TRBJ2-2 TRBV3-1/TRBV3-2 CASTRTSGGANTGELFF
TRBJ1-2 TRBV27 CASSSGTGLGYTF
TRBJ1-2 TRBV13 CASSLGGGAPGYTF
TRBJ2-4 TRBV7-2 CASSVRVNDIQYF
TRBJ2-2 TRBV3-1/TRBV3-2 CASSQQGKGELFF
TRBJ1-2 TRBV5-4 CASSLAGGPDYGYTF
TRBJ1-1 TRBV27 CASSPRGPTEAFF
TRBJ1-5 TRBV7-2 CASSPWAGKEPQHF
TRBJ1-1 TRBV3-1/TRBV3-2 CASSQQGSGTEAFF
TRBJ2-7 TRBV10-1 CASSESGLEYEQYF
TRBJ2-1 TRBV23-1 CAGNTGGPRNEQFF
TRBJ2-2 TRBV5-1 CASSSNPGSGLGGELFF
TRBJ2-3 TRBV5-4 CASSRSGGQNTDTQYF
TRBJ1-2 TRBV2 CASSEREQGYGYTF
TRBJ2-4 TRBV6-5 CASGLAGGKNIQYF
TRBJ2-7 TRBV9 CASSRGQGPYEQYF
TRBJ1-6 TRBV6-7 CASSNQPGQYNSPLHF
TRBJ1-2 TRBV3-1/TRBV3-2 CASSHRENGYTF
TRBJ1-1 TRBV6-1 CASSENEVITEAFF
TRBJ2-5 TRBV3-1/TRBV3-2 CASSQDPSGGGETQYF
TRBJ2-7 TRBV3-1/TRBV3-2 CASSQEAAGKSSYEQYF
TRBJ2-7 TRBV2 CASSPGQGTSYEQYF
TRBJ1-1 TRBV12-3/TRBV12-4 CASSLGQPGAFF
TRBJ2-4 TRBV9 CASSPGTSGGAIGKNIQYF
TRBJ2-5 TRBV27 CASSLSASGGPKTQYF